This record looks at one TCR beta chain sequence and its context. Profiling relied on immunoSEQ multiplex PCR, and the TCRdb table lists in-frame clones only, not all of them. The sample lists about 380,000 clones; roughly 80% were seen once. This sample was taken from a study of blood T cell repertoires in COVID-19. About the study: COVID-19 samples, acute and convalescent, were from the United States, Italy and Spain.

CDR3 size: 15 residues. The germline gives CDR1 SGHKS, CDR2 YYEKEE (reference sequence). With 2 bases removed from V and 8 bases from J, the gap between germline ends came to 16 bases. The specimen sequenced was peripheral blood. This receptor was obtained from a human donor with acute or convalescent COVID-19. The donor label of this sample is uncertain. The chain combines TRBV5-5 with TRBJ1-4; tentatively, D is TRBD1 (5 bases). The CDR3 DNA reads as TGTGCCAGCAGCTTCGTCGTAGGGGTTTGGGAAAAACTGTTTTTT. Translation gives CASSFVVGVWEKLFF.